This TCR beta chain appears in the sequencing data of a study of response to subunit inactivated influenza vaccine. Study outcomes and limitations: Each seasonal flu vaccination may recruit only limited new T cells, authors suggested.

TCRdb processed the RT-PCR reads anew with MiXCR; each CDR3 protein has one entry. This sample has hundreds of thousands of distinct CDR3 sequences; about an eighth occur once, and the top ten carry around 14%. This clonotype was counted only a few times. Its antigen is undetermined. The sample was PBMCs from blood, taken around seven weeks after vaccination. This TCR was recovered from a man aged 45-65 years who received an inactivated influenza vaccine.

CDR3 sequence reads: CSAAGTAEQYF. The CDR3 DNA follows: TGCAGTGCAGCCGGGACCGCCGAGCAGTACTTC. The chain joins TRBV20-1 to TRBJ2-7; D assignment may be TRBD1 or TRBD2 (5 bases each). The CDR3 consists of 11 residues. V lost 6 bases, J lost 6 bases, and 12 bases lay in between. Germline V CDR1 and CDR2: DFQATT, SNEGSKA (reference sequence).